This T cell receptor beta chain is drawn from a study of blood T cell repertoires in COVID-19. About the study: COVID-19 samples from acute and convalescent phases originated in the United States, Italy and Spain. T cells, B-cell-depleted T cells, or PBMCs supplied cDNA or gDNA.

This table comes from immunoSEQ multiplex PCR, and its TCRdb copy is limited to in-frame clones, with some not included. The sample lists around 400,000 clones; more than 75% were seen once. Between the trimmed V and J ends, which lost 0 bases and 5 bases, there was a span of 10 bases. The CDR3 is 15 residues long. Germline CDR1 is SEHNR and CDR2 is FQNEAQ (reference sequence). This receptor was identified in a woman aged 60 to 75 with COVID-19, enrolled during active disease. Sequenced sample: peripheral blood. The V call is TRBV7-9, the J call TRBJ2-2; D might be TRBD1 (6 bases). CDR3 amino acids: CASSLAGQNTGELFF. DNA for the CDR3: TGTGCCAGCAGCTTAGCCGGACAGAATACCGGGGAGCTGTTTTTT.